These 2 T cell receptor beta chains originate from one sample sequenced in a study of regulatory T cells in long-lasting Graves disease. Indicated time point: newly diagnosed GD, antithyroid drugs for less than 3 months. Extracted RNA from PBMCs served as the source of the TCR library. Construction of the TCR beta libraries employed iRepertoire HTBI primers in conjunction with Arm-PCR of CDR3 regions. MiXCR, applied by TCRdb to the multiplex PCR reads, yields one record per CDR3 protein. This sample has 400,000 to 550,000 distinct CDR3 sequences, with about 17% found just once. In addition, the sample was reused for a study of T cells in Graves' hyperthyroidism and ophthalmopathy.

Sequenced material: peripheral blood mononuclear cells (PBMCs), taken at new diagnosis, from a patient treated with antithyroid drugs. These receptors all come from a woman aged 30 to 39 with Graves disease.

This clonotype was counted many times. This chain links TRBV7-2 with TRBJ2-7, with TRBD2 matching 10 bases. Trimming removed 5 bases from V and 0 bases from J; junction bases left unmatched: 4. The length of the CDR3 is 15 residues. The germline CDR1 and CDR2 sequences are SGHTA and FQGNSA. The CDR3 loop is CASSSIAGGSYEQYF. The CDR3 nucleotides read TGTGCCAGCAGCAGTATAGCGGGGGGCTCCTACGAGCAGTACTTC. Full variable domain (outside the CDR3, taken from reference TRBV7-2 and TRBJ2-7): GAGVSQSPSNKVTEKGKDVELRCDPISGHTALYWYRQSLGQGLEFLIYFQGNSAPDKSGLPSDRFSAERTGGSVSTLTIQRTQQEDSAVYLCASSSIAGGSYEQYFGPGTRLTVT.

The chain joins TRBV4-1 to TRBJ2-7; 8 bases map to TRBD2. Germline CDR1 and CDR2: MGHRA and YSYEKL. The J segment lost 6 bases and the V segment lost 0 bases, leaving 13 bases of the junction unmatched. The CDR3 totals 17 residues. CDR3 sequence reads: CASSQEQSGTRSFEQYF. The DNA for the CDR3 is TGCGCCAGCAGCCAAGAGCAATCCGGGACTAGATCGTTCGAGCAGTACTTC.